A single TCR beta chain is shown here with its context. No antigen is known for it. The germline gives CDR1 SGHVS, CDR2 FQNEAQ. The V gene lost 5 bases and the J gene lost 9 bases, with 11 bases spanning the gap. CDR3 length: 12 amino acids. Expressed TCRB transcripts were sequenced after all isolated RNA was converted to cDNA. Sequenced by immunoSEQ multiplex PCR; TCRdb stores in-frame clones only, minus some. Altogether some 140,000 clones are present, around 9% being singletons, with the ten largest covering approximately 0.7%. These data originate in a study of beta chain features in type 1 diabetes. Study-level points and caveats: Across all four CD4+ subsets, people with type 1 diabetes showed modestly shorter TCRB CDR3s. VDJ junctions sequenced from type 1 diabetes patients showed fewer insertions and more deletions.

This chain uses TRBV7-8 with TRBJ2-1; D remains ambiguous. The source material was central memory CD4+ T cells from blood. The source of this sequence is a man aged 30 to 39 with type 1 diabetes. The CDR3 DNA reads TGTGCCAGCAGCGGCTCAGGTGTTGAGCAGTTCTTC. It yields the protein CASSGSGVEQFF.